This T cell receptor beta chain stems from a study of control samples from healthy donors and cancer patients. With V trimmed by 0 bases and J by 1 base, 4 bases remained unmatched. CDR1 is SGDLS and CDR2 is YYNGEE in the germline V gene. This CDR3 has 15 amino acids. Profiled with immunoSEQ multiplex PCR; TCRdb holds only in-frame clones, not every one. The repertoire holds 400,000 to 500,000 clones, with 75% to 95% as singletons. V gene TRBV9 combines with J gene TRBJ2-7; 7 bases line up with TRBD2. The sample consisted of PBMCs. The receptor was derived from a man aged 40-49 years with head and neck cancer. CDR3 loop: CASSVGISGSYEQYF. The CDR3 DNA reads TGTGCCAGCAGCGTAGGGATTAGCGGGTCCTACGAGCAGTACTTC.